Below are 8 T cell receptor beta chains sequenced from a single sample in a study of T cell changes during pregnancy in multiple sclerosis. Assay: immunoSEQ multiplex PCR; the TCRdb copy retains only in-frame clones and omits some. The data contain tens of thousands of clones, 92% of them singletons. The sequenced sample was peripheral blood, obtained in the second trimester of pregnancy. Source of these receptors: a female donor in good health, enrolled as a control in a pregnancy study.

The CDR3 loop is CASSERSRGIYNEQFF. In DNA, the CDR3 is TGCGCCAGCAGCGAGAGGAGCAGGGGGATCTACAATGAGCAGTTCTTC. This chain links TRBV4-1 with TRBJ2-1; 7 bases agree with TRBD1. With 5 bases clipped from V and 3 bases from J, the junction kept 10 bases outside the gene matches. The CDR3 totals 16 residues. Germline V lookup: CDR1 MGHRA, CDR2 YSYEKL.

The CDR3 DNA reads TGTGCCAGCAGTATGGACAGGTTCACTGAAGCTTTCTTT. Translating gives CASSMDRFTEAFF. This sequence joins TRBV6-5 and TRBJ1-1; 7 bases line up with TRBD1. This CDR3 spans 13 amino acids. Germline V gene data show CDR1 as MNHEY and CDR2 as SVGAGI. Unmatched junction bases numbered 4, after V lost 5 bases and J lost 4 bases.

This clone was found once. V and J are TRBV7-9 and TRBJ2-5; TRBD2 matches 7 bases. Trimming cost V 4 bases and J 3 bases; bases outside gene matches: 11. CDR1 is SEHNR, CDR2 FQNEAQ, per germline (reference sequence). The CDR3 has 16 amino acids. The CDR3 DNA reads TGTGCCAGCAGCTATAGGGGATCGGGAGGTAAAGAGACCCAGTACTTC. Translated: CASSYRGSGGKETQYF.

The gene calls are TRBV7-9 and TRBJ2-1; 7 bases map to TRBD1. Germline CDR1 is SEHNR and CDR2 is FQNEAQ (reference sequence). The CDR3 is 12 residues long. V shed 7 bases and J 9 bases; nucleotides not matched to a gene: 6. For the CDR3, the DNA is TGTGCCAGCAAATTATGGGACAGTGAGCAGTTCTTC. This sequence encodes CASKLWDSEQFF.

This clone has more than one count but fewer than ten. V is TRBV6-5 and J is TRBJ1-1, with 9 bases identical to TRBD1. Trimming at V came to 5 bases and at J to 8 bases, leaving 12 bases not matched to a gene. The CDR3 loop spans 15 amino acids. The germline V gene encodes CDR1 MNHEY and CDR2 SVGAGI. The CDR3 region is CASSSFSLTGGEAFF. Here the CDR3 DNA reads TGTGCCAGCAGTAGTTTCTCGCTCACAGGGGGCGAAGCTTTCTTT.

The chain's CDR3 is CASSVALADIAGEQFF. CDR3 in DNA: TGCGCCAGCAGCGTCGCTCTAGCGGATATAGCGGGTGAGCAGTTCTTC. The rearrangement joins TRBV5-1 to TRBJ2-1; TRBD2 agrees at 7 bases. Losses at the gene ends were 4 bases for V and 9 bases for J; bases not matched to a gene: 16. CDR3 size: 16 residues. Germline V lookup: CDR1 SGHRS, CDR2 YFSETQ.

V and J are TRBV5-1 and TRBJ2-3, with D uncertain. Germline values: CDR1 SGHRS, CDR2 YFSETQ. V was trimmed by 1 base and J by 2 bases, leaving 11 bases between them. The CDR3 spans 15 residues. The chain's CDR3 is CASSLYSLDTDTQYF. The CDR3 nucleotides read TGCGCCAGCAGCTTGTATAGCCTAGACACAGATACGCAGTATTTT.

V is TRBV6-5 and J is TRBJ2-6; tentative D call: TRBD2 (5 bases). CDR1 is MNHEY, CDR2 SVGAGI, per germline. V lost 2 bases, J lost 2 bases, and 7 bases lay in between. The CDR3 length is 15 residues. The CDR3 here is CASSYGETGANVLTF. CDR3 sequence (DNA): TGTGCCAGCAGTTACGGGGAGACTGGGGCCAACGTCCTGACTTTC.